This TCR beta chain was retrieved from a study of Graves' ophthalmopathy and Graves' hyperthyroidism. General study results and limits: Most expanded clonotypes from thyroid (those above 0.001 frequency) were also found in blood.

RNA transcripts served as template for amplifying TCR beta CDR3 sequences. HTBI primers primed a first-round RT-PCR, and a second-round multiplex PCR followed. A single record per CDR3 protein comes from TCRdb applying MiXCR to the multiplex PCR reads. Of 500,000 to 600,000 distinct CDR3 sequences listed, less than 45% are singletons. With regard to this clonotype: Its antigen is not known.

The authors enrolled newly diagnosed hyperthyroidism patients aged 18 to 65 with under 2 months' duration. The CDR3 loop spans 14 amino acids. V was trimmed by 1 base and J by 3 bases, leaving 12 bases between them. From germline, CDR1 is GTSNPN and CDR2 SVGIG (reference sequence). The V gene is TRBV30, the J gene TRBJ1-2; D remains ambiguous. Sequencing was done on a sample of peripheral blood or thyroid tissue (not recorded which). The sequence derives from an adult man with Graves' hyperthyroidism. CDR3 loop: CAWSAWRTDYGYTF. The CDR3 DNA sequence: TGTGCCTGGAGTGCATGGAGAACTGACTATGGCTACACCTTC.